This record looks at one TCR beta chain sequence and its context. No antigen is known for it. These data belong to a study of T cell responses to AZD1222 COVID-19 vaccine. Study results and limitations: Clonal diversity was possibly underestimated; the donors were predominantly white British and more often female.

CDR1 is KGHSH, CDR2 LQKENI, per germline. The CDR3 runs to 14 residues. Deletions cut 0 bases from V and 3 bases from J, with 8 bases between. TCRdb keeps only in-frame clones here, not all; method: immunoSEQ multiplex PCR. This sample yields fewer than 120,000 clones, of which roughly 93% are seen a single time; about 3.1% belongs to the top ten. The chain uses TRBV18 and TRBJ1-2; D gene ambiguous. Sequencing used peripheral blood, obtained 28 days after the second AZD1222 dose. This clonotype originated in an adult who received the AZD1222 COVID-19 vaccine. In nucleotides, the CDR3 is TGTGCCAGCTCACCACCTTCCACTTACTATGGCTACACCTTC. Its protein product is CASSPPSTYYGYTF.